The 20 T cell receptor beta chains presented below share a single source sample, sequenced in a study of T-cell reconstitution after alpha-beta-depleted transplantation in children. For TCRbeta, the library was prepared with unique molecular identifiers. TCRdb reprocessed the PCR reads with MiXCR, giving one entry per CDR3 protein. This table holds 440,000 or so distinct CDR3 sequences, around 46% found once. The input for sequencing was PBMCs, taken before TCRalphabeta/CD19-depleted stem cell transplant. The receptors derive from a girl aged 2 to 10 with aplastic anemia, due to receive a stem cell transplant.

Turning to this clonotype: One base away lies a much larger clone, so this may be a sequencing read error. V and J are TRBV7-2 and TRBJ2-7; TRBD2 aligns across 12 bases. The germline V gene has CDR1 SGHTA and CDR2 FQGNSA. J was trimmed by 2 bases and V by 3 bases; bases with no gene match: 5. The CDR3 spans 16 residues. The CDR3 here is CTSSLVGTSGPYEQYF. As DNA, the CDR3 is TGTACCAGCAGCTTGGTTGGGACTAGCGGGCCCTACGAGCAGTACTTC.

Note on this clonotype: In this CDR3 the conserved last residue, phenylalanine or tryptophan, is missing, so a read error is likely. CDR3 coding DNA: TGTGCCAGCTTCGATATAGCGTTTACCTACAATGAGCAGTTCTCC. Amino acid sequence: CASFDIAFTYNEQFS. The chain uses TRBV27 and TRBJ2-1; the D gene is possibly TRBD2 (5 bases). V shed 8 bases and J shed 2 bases, with 16 bases lying between them. Germline-derived CDR1 and CDR2 are MNHEY and SMNVEV (reference sequence). CDR3 length equals 15 residues.

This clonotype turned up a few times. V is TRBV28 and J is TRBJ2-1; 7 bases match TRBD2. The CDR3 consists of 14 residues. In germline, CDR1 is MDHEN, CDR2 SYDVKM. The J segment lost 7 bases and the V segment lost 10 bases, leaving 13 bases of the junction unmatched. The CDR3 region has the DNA TGTGCCACTTCTGATCGGCGGGAGACAAATGAGCAGTTCTTC. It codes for CATSDRRETNEQFF.

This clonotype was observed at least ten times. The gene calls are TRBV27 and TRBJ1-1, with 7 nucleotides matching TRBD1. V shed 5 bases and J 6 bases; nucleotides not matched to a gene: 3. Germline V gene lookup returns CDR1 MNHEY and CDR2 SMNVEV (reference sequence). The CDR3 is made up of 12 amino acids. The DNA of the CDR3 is TGTGCCAGCAGTCCACAGGGGTCTGAAGCTTTCTTT. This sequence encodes CASSPQGSEAFF.

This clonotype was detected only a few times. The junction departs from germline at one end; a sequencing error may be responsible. CDR3 bases: TGCAGTGATAGAGCGGGAGTGAGCTACAATGAGCAGTTCTTC. Its translation is CSDRAGVSYNEQFF. This chain uses TRBV20-1 with TRBJ2-1; 8 bases match TRBD2. Germline V lookup: CDR1 DFQATT, CDR2 SNEGSKA (reference sequence). This CDR3 has 14 amino acids.

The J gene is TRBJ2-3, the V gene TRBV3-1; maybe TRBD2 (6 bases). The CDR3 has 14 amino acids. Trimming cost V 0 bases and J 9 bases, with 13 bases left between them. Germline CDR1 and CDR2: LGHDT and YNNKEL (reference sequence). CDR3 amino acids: CASSQDLTSRTQYF. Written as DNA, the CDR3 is TGTGCCAGCAGCCAAGATTTAACTAGCAGGACGCAGTATTTT.

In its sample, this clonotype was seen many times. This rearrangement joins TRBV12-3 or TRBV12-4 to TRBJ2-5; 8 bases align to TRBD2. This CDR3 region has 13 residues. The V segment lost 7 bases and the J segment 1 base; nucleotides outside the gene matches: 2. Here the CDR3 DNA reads TGTGCCAGCACTAGCGGGTCCCAAGAGACCCAGTACTTC. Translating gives CASTSGSQETQYF.

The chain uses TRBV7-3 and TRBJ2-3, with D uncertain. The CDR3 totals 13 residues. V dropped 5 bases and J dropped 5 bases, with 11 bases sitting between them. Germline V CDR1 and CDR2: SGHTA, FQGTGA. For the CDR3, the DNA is TGTGCCAGCAGCCCCGTCCTGGGAGATACGCAGTATTTT. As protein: CASSPVLGDTQYF. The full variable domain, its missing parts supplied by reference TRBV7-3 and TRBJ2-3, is GAGVSQTPSNKVTEKGKYVELRCDPISGHTALYWYRQSLGQGPEFLIYFQGTGAADDSGLPNDRFFAVRPEGSVSTLKIQRTERGDSAVYLCASSPVLGDTQYFGPGTRLTVL.

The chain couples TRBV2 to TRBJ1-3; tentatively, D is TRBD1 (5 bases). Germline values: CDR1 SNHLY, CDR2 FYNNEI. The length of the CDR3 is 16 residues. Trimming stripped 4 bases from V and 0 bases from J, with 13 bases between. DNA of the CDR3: TGTGCCAGCAGTGCACCACGACAGAACTCTGGAAACACCATATATTTT. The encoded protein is CASSAPRQNSGNTIYF.

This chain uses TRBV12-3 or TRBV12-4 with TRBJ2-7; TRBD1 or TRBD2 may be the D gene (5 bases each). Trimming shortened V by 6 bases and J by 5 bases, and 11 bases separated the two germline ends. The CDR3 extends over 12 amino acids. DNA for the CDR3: TGTGCCAGCAGCCACCAGGGAGACGAGCAGTACTTC. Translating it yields CASSHQGDEQYF.

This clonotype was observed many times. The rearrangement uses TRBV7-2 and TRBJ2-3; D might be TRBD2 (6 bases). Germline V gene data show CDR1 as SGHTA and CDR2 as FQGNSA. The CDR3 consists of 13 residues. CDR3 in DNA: TGTGCGTACGGGGGTGGGGTCACAGATACGCAGTATTTT. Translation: CAYGGGVTDTQYF.

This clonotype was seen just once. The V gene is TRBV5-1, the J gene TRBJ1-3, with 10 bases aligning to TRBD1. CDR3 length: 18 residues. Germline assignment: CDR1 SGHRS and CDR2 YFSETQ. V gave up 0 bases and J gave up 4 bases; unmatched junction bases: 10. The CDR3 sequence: CASSLAGQGTSIGNTIYF. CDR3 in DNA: TGCGCCAGCAGCTTGGCGGGACAGGGGACGTCTATCGGAAACACCATATATTTT.

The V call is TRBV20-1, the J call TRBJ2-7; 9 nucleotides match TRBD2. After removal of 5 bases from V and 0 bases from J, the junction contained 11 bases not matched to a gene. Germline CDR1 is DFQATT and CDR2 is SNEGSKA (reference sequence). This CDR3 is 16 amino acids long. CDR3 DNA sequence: TGCAGTGCTGGACTAGCGAGGGGCTCAAGCTCCTACGAGCAGTACTTC. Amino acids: CSAGLARGSSSYEQYF.

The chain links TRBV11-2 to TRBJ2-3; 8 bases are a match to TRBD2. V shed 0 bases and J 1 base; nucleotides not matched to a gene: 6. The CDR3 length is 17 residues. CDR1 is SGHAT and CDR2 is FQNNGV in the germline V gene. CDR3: CASSLEGLVLRTDTQYF. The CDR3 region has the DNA TGTGCCAGCAGCTTAGAGGGACTAGTTTTGCGCACAGATACGCAGTATTTT.

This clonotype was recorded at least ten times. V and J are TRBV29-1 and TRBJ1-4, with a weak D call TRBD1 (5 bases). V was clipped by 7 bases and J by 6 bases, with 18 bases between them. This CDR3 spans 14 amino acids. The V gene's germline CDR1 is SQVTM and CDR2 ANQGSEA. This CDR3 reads CSAVPQGQYEKLFF. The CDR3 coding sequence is TGCAGCGCAGTACCTCAGGGTCAATATGAAAAACTGTTTTTT.

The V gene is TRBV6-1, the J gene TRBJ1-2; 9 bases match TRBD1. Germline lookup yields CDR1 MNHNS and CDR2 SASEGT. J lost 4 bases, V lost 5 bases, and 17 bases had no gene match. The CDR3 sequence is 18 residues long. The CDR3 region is CASSPTLTGGAKGYGYTF. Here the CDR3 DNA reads TGTGCCAGCAGTCCGACCCTGACAGGGGGTGCCAAGGGCTATGGCTACACCTTC.

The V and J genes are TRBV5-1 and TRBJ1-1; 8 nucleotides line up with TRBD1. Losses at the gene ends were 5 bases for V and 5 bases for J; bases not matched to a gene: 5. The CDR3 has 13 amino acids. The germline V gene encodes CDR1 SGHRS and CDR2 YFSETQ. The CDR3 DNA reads TGCGCCAGCAGAGGACAGGGCTATACTGAAGCTTTCTTT. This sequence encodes CASRGQGYTEAFF.

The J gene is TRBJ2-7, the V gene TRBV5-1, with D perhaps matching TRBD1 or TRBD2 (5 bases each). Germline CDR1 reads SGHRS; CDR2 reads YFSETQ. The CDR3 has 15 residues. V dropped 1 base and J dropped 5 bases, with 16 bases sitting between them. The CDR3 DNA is TGCGCCAGCAGCTTGATGGGATTCAGGGACCACGAGCAGTACTTC. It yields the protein CASSLMGFRDHEQYF.

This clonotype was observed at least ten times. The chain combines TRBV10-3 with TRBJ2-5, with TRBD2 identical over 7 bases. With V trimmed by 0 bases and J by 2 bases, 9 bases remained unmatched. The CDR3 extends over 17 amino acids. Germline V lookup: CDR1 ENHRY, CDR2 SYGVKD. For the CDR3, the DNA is TGTGCCATCAGTGAGTCTGTAGGCGGGAGTGGGCAAGAGACCCAGTACTTC. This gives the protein CAISESVGGSGQETQYF.

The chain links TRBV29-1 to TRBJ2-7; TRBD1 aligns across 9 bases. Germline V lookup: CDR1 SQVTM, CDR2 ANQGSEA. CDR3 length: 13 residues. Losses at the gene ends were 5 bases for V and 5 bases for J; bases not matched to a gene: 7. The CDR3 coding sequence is TGCAGCGTTTCCGGGACAGGGTTCCACGAGCAGTACTTC. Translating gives CSVSGTGFHEQYF.